The next 8 T cell receptor beta chains were all read from a single sample in a study of CD8 T cells in Susac syndrome. Random hexamers were used to reverse transcribe the RNA input (about 0.5 to 1 ug). TCRdb itself ran the immunoSEQ multiplex PCR reads through MiXCR, one entry per CDR3 protein. The sample holds tens of thousands of distinct CDR3 sequences; over 75% are singletons and the top ten take just over 0.5%. Material for sequencing was CD8+ T cells from PBMCs. The source of these receptors is a human donor with multiple sclerosis.

The chain employs TRBV19 and TRBJ1-1; the D gene is possibly TRBD1 (6 bases). V lost 5 bases to trimming and J lost 6 bases, with 13 bases between them. The germline gives CDR1 LNHDA, CDR2 SQIVND (reference sequence). The CDR3 length is 13 residues. The CDR3 region has the DNA TGTGCCAGTAGTCCGACAGGTTGGGCTGAAGCTTTCTTT. Its protein is CASSPTGWAEAFF.

This clonotype showed up just a few times. The rearrangement links TRBV6-2 or TRBV6-3 to TRBJ2-2; D gene ambiguous. Germline CDR1 and CDR2: MNHEY and SVGEGT. Trimming stripped 5 bases from V and 6 bases from J, with 10 bases between. This CDR3 has 13 amino acids. CDR3 amino acids: CASSPWVSGELFF. CDR3 sequence (DNA): TGTGCCAGCAGTCCTTGGGTATCCGGGGAGCTGTTTTTT.

This clonotype has a handful of counts. This chain connects TRBV4-1 to TRBJ1-5; possible D gene TRBD1, 5 bases. The CDR3 covers 15 residues. The germline CDR1 and CDR2 sequences are MGHRA and YSYEKL. The ends were cut back, 4 bases at V and 4 bases at J, with 14 bases in the middle. The CDR3 region is CASSPGAGQNQPQHF. Written as DNA, the CDR3 is TGCGCCAGCAGCCCCGGGGCAGGGCAAAATCAGCCCCAGCATTTT.

This chain connects TRBV13 to TRBJ2-5, with D tentatively TRBD1 (6 bases). The CDR3 spans 15 residues. The V and J ends lost 5 bases and 4 bases respectively, with 17 bases between them. Germline CDR1 reads PRHDT; CDR2 reads FYEKMQ (reference sequence). In DNA form, the CDR3 reads TGTGCCAGCAGCCCCGAGGGCAGGGGACGAGAGACCCAGTACTTC. This sequence encodes CASSPEGRGRETQYF.

This sequence joins TRBV30 and TRBJ1-2; D is unresolved. The CDR3 sequence is 15 residues long. Looked up from germline, CDR1 is GTSNPN and CDR2 is SVGIG (reference sequence). Trimming shortened V by 0 bases and J by 3 bases, and 14 bases separated the two germline ends. The CDR3 DNA sequence: TGTGCCTGGAGTGTCGTGCAGGAATTGGACTATGGCTACACCTTC. It encodes CAWSVVQELDYGYTF. Together with reference TRBV30 and TRBJ1-2, the CDR3 gives the full variable domain: SQTIHQWPATLVQPVGSPLSLECTVEGTSNPNLYWYRQAAGRGLQLLFYSVGIGQISSEVPQNLSASRPQDRQFILSSKKLLLSDSGFYLCAWSVVQELDYGYTFGSGTRLTVV.

The chain joins TRBV5-6 to TRBJ2-4, with 12 positions matching TRBD2. The CDR3 spans 15 residues. V was clipped by 4 bases and J by 8 bases; unmatched bases: 7. From germline, CDR1 is SGHDT and CDR2 YYEEEE. The CDR3 sequence is CASSRSSGGADIQYF. CDR3 nucleotides: TGTGCCAGCAGCAGATCTAGCGGGGGGGCGGACATTCAGTACTTC.

The J gene is TRBJ1-2, the V gene TRBV5-1; 10 nucleotides match TRBD1. Looked up from germline, CDR1 is SGHRS and CDR2 is YFSETQ. V lost 7 bases and J lost 5; bases outside the gene matches: 17. This CDR3 has 17 residues. In nucleotides, the CDR3 is TGCGCCAGCCAAAAACGATCCCCAGGACAGGGGGAGTATGGCTACACCTTC. It specifies CASQKRSPGQGEYGYTF.

The rearrangement joins TRBV5-6 to TRBJ2-5, with D uncertain. Trimming removed 0 bases from V and 1 base from J, with 7 bases in between. The CDR3 is 14 residues long. Germline values: CDR1 SGHDT, CDR2 YYEEEE. The CDR3 protein is CASSLVPSQETQYF. The CDR3 DNA reads TGTGCCAGCAGCTTGGTCCCCTCCCAAGAGACCCAGTACTTC.